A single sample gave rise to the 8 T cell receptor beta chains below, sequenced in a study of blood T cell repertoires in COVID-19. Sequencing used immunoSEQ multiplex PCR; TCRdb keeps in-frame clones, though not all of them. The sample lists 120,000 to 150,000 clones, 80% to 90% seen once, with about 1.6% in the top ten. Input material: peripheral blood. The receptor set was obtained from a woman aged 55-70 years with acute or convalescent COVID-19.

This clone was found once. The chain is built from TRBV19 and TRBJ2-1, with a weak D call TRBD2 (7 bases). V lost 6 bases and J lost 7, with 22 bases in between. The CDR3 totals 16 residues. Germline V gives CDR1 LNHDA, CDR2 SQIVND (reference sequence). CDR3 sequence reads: CASSGGRHRPWNEQFF. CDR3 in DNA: TGTGCCAGTAGCGGGGGGCGTCATCGGCCCTGGAATGAGCAGTTCTTC.

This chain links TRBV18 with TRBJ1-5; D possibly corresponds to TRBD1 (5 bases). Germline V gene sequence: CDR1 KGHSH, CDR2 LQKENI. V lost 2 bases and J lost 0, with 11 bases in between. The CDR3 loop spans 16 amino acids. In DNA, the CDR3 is TGTGCCAGCTCACCATCGGGGGAAATTAGCAATCAGCCCCAGCATTTT. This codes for CASSPSGEISNQPQHF.

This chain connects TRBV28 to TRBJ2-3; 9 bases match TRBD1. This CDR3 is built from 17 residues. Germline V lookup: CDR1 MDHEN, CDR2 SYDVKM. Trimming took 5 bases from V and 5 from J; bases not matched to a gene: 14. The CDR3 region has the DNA TGTGCCAGCAGTCTGTACCAAACAGGGGGCGGAGGAGATACGCAGTATTTT. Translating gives CASSLYQTGGGGDTQYF.

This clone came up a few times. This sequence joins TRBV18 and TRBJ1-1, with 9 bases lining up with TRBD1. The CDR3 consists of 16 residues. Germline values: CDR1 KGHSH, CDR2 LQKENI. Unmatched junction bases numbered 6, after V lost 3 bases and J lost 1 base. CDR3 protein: CASSPLTQGANTEAFF. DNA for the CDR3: TGTGCCAGCTCACCGTTGACACAGGGGGCGAACACTGAAGCTTTCTTT.

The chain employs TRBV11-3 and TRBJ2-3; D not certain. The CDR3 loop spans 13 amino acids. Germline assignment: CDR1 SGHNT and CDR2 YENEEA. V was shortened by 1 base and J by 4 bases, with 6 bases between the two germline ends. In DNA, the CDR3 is TGTGCCAGCAGCTTAGCTCCAGCAGATACGCAGTATTTT. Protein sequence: CASSLAPADTQYF.

The CDR3 DNA follows: TGTGCCAGCAGCAAAGCGCGACAGGGCTATCAGCCCCAGCATTTT. As protein: CASSKARQGYQPQHF. This sequence joins TRBV21-1 and TRBJ1-5; the table's D call TRBD1 went unverified against the DNA. TRBV21-1 is reported as a pseudogene. The CDR3 extends over 15 amino acids.

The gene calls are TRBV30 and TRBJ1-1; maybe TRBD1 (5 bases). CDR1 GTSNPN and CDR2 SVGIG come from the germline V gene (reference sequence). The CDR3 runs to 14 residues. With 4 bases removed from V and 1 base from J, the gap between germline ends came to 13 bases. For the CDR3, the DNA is TGTGCCTGGACCTTTACAGGTACGAACACTGAAGCTTTCTTT. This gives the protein CAWTFTGTNTEAFF.

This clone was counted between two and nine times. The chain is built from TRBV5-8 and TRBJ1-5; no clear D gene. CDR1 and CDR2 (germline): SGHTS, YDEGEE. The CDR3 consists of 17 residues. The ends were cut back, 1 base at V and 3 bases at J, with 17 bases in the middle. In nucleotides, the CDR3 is TGTGCCAGCAGCTTGTTATCTCCGGGGAGAGCCAATCAGCCCCAGCATTTT. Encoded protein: CASSLLSPGRANQPQHF.